Listed below are T cell receptor beta chains from one sample, sequenced in a study of blood T cell repertoires in COVID-19. Some clones are missing from TCRdb's copy, which holds only in-frame ones; the method was immunoSEQ multiplex PCR. The sample lists tens of thousands of clones; around 84% were seen once. Material: peripheral blood. These receptors were obtained from a man aged 40-49 years with acute or convalescent COVID-19. Both conserved end residues are part of each CDR3. Each record gives: V gene, J gene, clone size, D gene, CDR3 protein, CDR3 DNA. D genes are given only for firm matches. Clone size is stated in some rows and not others, as once, few, many or a class when expanded.

>TRBV7-2|TRBJ1-3|NA|NA
CASSAVSGNTIYF
TGTGCCAGCAGCGCGGTCTCTGGAAACACCATATATTTT
>TRBV6-1|TRBJ1-2|NA|NA
CASSERRNYGYTF
TGTGCCAGCAGTGAACGCAGGAATTATGGCTACACCTTC
>TRBV5-1|TRBJ1-4|NA|TRBD1
CASSWEDRGPEKLFF
TGCGCCAGCAGCTGGGAGGACAGGGGGCCAGAAAAACTGTTTTTT
>TRBV23-1|TRBJ2-4|NA|TRBD2
CASSWTSGGTKNIQYF
TGCGCCAGCAGTTGGACTAGCGGGGGTACCAAAAACATTCAGTACTTC
>TRBV3-1/TRBV3-2|TRBJ2-7|NA|TRBD2
CASSQARLAGVYEQYF
TGTGCCAGCAGCCAAGCCCGACTAGCGGGAGTCTACGAGCAGTACTTC
>TRBV7-3|TRBJ1-1|NA|TRBD1
CASSLGQGGEAFF
TGTGCCAGCAGCTTGGGACAGGGCGGCGAAGCTTTCTTT
>TRBV18|TRBJ1-2|few|NA
CASSPSTRDYGYTF
TGTGCCAGCTCACCATCGACCAGGGACTATGGCTACACCTTC
>TRBV6-6|TRBJ1-4|NA|TRBD1
CASSHITGGADNEKLFF
TGTGCCAGCAGTCACATCACAGGGGGGGCTGATAATGAAAAACTGTTTTTT
>TRBV20-1|TRBJ2-1|NA|NA
CSASDLGYEQFF
TGCAGTGCTAGTGACCTAGGCTATGAGCAGTTCTTC
>TRBV5-1|TRBJ2-5|NA|NA
CASSLSNGETQYF
TGCGCCAGCAGCTTGAGCAACGGGGAGACCCAGTACTTC
>TRBV7-2|TRBJ2-1|NA|NA
CASSLAQGFEQFF
TGTGCCAGCAGCTTAGCGCAGGGGTTTGAGCAGTTCTTC
>TRBV7-2|TRBJ2-3|NA|NA
CASSPFTRTDTQYF
TGTGCCAGCAGCCCCTTTACTAGAACAGATACGCAGTATTTT
>TRBV24-1|TRBJ1-5|NA|TRBD1
CATRQGRRQPQHF
TGTGCCACCAGACAGGGGAGGAGACAGCCCCAGCATTTT
>TRBV30|TRBJ1-1|NA|NA
CAWSSKGGTEAFF
TGTGCCTGGAGTAGTAAGGGAGGCACTGAAGCTTTCTTT
>TRBV27|TRBJ1-1|NA|NA
CASSGGLGAFF
TGTGCCAGCAGCGGAGGCTTGGGGGCTTTCTTT
>TRBV5-3|TRBJ2-1|NA|NA
CARSPNEQFF
TGTGCCAGAAGCCCTAATGAGCAGTTCTTC
>TRBV6-2/TRBV6-3|TRBJ2-5|NA|TRBD1
CASSYSGDRETQYF
TGTGCCAGCAGTTACTCAGGGGACAGAGAGACCCAGTACTTC
>TRBV7-9|TRBJ1-5|NA|NA
CASSLGPGGNQPQHF
TGTGCCAGCAGCTTAGGACCGGGGGGCAATCAGCCCCAGCATTTT
>TRBV29-1|TRBJ2-1|NA|TRBD2
CSVEELAGAYNEQFF
TGCAGCGTTGAAGAGCTAGCGGGAGCGTACAATGAGCAGTTCTTC
>TRBV9|TRBJ1-1|NA|NA
CASSVDSYTEAFF
TGTGCCAGCAGCGTAGACTCGTACACTGAAGCTTTCTTT
>TRBV2|TRBJ1-6|once|NA
CASSAWGPDNSPLHF
TGTGCCAGCAGTGCTTGGGGGCCGGATAATTCACCCCTCCACTTT
>TRBV19|TRBJ1-1|NA|TRBD1
CASSEGQGTEAFF
TGTGCCAGTAGTGAAGGACAGGGCACTGAAGCTTTCTTT
>TRBV29-1|TRBJ1-2|NA|NA
CSVSVRTGGYTF
TGCAGCGTCTCCGTACGAACTGGTGGCTACACCTTC
>TRBV5-1|TRBJ2-5|NA|TRBD1
CASSLSTGGLETQYF
TGCGCCAGCAGCTTAAGCACAGGGGGCCTGGAGACCCAGTACTTC
>TRBV30|TRBJ1-3|NA|NA
CAWSVGLTSSGNTIYF
TGTGCCTGGAGTGTGGGACTTACTAGCTCTGGAAACACCATATATTTT
>TRBV7-9|TRBJ2-7|NA|NA
CASSPGGYEQYF
TGTGCCAGCAGCCCCGGTGGTTACGAGCAGTACTTC
>TRBV27|TRBJ1-2|NA|NA
CASSLGADYGYTF
TGTGCCAGCAGTTTAGGGGCAGACTATGGCTACACCTTC
>TRBV18|TRBJ2-2|NA|NA
CASSPPSVSGELFF
TGTGCCAGCTCACCACCGTCCGTTTCCGGGGAGCTGTTTTTT
>TRBV2|TRBJ1-2|NA|TRBD1
CASSRTGQLIDGYTF
TGTGCCAGCAGTAGAACGGGACAGCTTATCGATGGCTACACCTTC
>TRBV5-1|TRBJ1-6|NA|NA
CASSVGAGNSPLHF
TGCGCCAGCAGCGTGGGGGCAGGGAATTCACCCCTCCACTTT
>TRBV7-6|TRBJ2-6|NA|NA
CASSLDPEDGANVLTF
TGTGCCAGCAGCTTAGACCCGGAGGATGGGGCCAACGTCCTGACTTTC
>TRBV11-3|TRBJ2-3|NA|TRBD2
CASSFTSGGADTQYF
TGTGCCAGCAGCTTCACTAGCGGGGGGGCCGATACGCAGTATTTT
>TRBV5-1|TRBJ2-1|NA|NA
CASRTGNMEFF
TGCGCCAGCAGAACAGGGAATATGGAGTTCTTC
>TRBV12-3/TRBV12-4|TRBJ1-1|NA|NA
CASSFGGQTEAFF
TGTGCCAGCAGTTTTGGAGGGCAAACTGAAGCTTTCTTT
>TRBV5-6|TRBJ2-5|NA|NA
CASSLGAQRKETQYF
TGTGCCAGCAGCTTGGGTGCACAAAGAAAAGAGACCCAGTACTTC
>TRBV5-6|TRBJ1-1|NA|TRBD1
CASSRDRGTFGATEAFF
TGTGCCAGCAGCAGAGACAGGGGCACATTTGGTGCCACTGAAGCTTTCTTT
>TRBV19|TRBJ1-5|NA|NA
CASSIAPRTGGRQPQHF
TGTGCCAGTAGTATAGCTCCACGAACGGGGGGCAGACAGCCCCAGCATTTT
>TRBV25-1|TRBJ2-5|NA|TRBD2
CASSSLAGGPLEETQYF
TGTGCCAGCAGTTCACTAGCGGGGGGGCCGTTAGAAGAGACCCAGTACTTC
>TRBV7-2|TRBJ2-7|NA|NA
CASSYEGLSYEQYF
TGTGCCAGCAGCTACGAGGGACTTAGCTACGAGCAGTACTTC
>TRBV4-1|TRBJ2-5|NA|TRBD1
CASSGDRRETQYF
TGCGCCAGCAGCGGGGACAGGCGAGAGACCCAGTACTTC
>TRBV6-5|TRBJ1-3|once|NA
CASSLLDRENTIYF
TGTGCCAGTTCCCTTCTGGATCGGGAGAACACCATATATTTT
>TRBV12-3/TRBV12-4|TRBJ2-7|NA|TRBD1
CASRETGPYEQYF
TGTGCCAGCAGGGAGACAGGGCCCTACGAGCAGTACTTC
>TRBV15|TRBJ2-1|NA|NA
CATSRGWRDNEQFF
TGTGCCACCAGCAGGGGGTGGAGGGACAATGAGCAGTTCTTC
>TRBV6-5|TRBJ2-1|NA|TRBD2
CATGTSSNNEQFF
TGTGCCACCGGGACTAGCAGCAACAATGAGCAGTTCTTC
>TRBV5-5|TRBJ1-1|NA|TRBD1
CASSFSGGNTEAFF
TGTGCCAGCAGCTTTTCAGGGGGCAACACTGAAGCTTTCTTT
>TRBV9|TRBJ1-6|NA|TRBD1
CASSVSGTDNSPLHF
TGTGCCAGCAGCGTATCCGGGACAGATAATTCACCCCTCCACTTT